The present T cell receptor beta chain was sequenced within a study of control samples from healthy donors and cancer patients. Only in-frame clones appear in the TCRdb table, and some are missing; sequencing was by immunoSEQ multiplex PCR. The sample records 60,000 to 75,000 clones, approximately 89% being singletons. This CDR3 region has 16 residues. With 4 bases clipped from V and 5 bases from J, the junction kept 9 bases outside the gene matches. The germline CDR1 and CDR2 sequences are SGHRS and YFSETQ. The chain couples TRBV5-1 to TRBJ2-2, with 9 bases identical to TRBD1. The receptor was isolated from a man aged 60 to 75 with colorectal cancer. Sequencing used PBMCs. The DNA for the CDR3 is TGCGCCAGCAGCCCGCAGGGACAGGGTCGTACCGGGGAGCTGTTTTTT. Protein sequence: CASSPQGQGRTGELFF.